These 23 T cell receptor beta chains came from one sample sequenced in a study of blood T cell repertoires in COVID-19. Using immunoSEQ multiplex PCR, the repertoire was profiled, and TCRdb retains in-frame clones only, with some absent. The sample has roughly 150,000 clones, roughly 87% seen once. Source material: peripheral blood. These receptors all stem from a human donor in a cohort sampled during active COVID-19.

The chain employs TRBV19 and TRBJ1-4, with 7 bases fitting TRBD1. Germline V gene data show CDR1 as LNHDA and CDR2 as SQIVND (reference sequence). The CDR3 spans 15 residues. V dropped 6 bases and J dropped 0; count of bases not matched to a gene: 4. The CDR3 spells CASRDREATNEKLFF. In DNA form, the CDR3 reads TGTGCCAGTAGAGACAGGGAGGCAACTAATGAAAAACTGTTTTTT.

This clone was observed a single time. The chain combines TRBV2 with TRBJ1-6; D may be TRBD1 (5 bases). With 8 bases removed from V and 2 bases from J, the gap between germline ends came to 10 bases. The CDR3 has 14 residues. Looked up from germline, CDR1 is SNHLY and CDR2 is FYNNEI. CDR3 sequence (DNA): TGTGCCAGCCGGACACTAACCTATAATTCACCCCTCCACTTT. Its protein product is CASRTLTYNSPLHF.

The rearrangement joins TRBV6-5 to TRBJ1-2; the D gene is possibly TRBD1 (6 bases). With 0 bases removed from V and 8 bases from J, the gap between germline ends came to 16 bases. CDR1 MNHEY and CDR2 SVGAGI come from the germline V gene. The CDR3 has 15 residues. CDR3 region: CASSYSTGRKGGYTF. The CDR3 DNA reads TGTGCCAGCAGTTACTCGACAGGACGGAAAGGCGGCTACACCTTC.

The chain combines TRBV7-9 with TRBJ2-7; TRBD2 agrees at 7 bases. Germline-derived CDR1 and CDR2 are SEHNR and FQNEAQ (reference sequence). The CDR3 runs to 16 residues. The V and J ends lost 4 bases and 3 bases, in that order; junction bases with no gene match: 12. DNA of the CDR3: TGTGCCAGCAGCTCCCCCCGGGCTAGCGGCTACTACGAGCAGTACTTC. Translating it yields CASSSPRASGYYEQYF.

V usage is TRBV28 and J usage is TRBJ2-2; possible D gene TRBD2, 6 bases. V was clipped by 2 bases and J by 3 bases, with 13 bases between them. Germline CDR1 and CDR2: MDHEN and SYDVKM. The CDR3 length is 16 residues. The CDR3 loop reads CASSLVEGLYTGELFF. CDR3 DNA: TGTGCCAGCAGTTTAGTGGAGGGGTTGTACACCGGGGAGCTGTTTTTT.

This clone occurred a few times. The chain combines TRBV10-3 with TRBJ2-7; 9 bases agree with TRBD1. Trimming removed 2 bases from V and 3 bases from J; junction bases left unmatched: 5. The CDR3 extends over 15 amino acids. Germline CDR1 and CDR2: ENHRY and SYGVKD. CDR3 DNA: TGTGCCATCAGTGAGGGAGGACAGGGGAACTACGAGCAGTACTTC. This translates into CAISEGGQGNYEQYF.

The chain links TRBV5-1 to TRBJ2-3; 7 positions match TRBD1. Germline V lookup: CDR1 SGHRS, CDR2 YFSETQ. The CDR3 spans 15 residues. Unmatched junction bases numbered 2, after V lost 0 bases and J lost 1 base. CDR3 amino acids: CASSLEGGGTDTQYF. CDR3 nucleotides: TGCGCCAGCAGCTTGGAAGGGGGCGGCACAGATACGCAGTATTTT.

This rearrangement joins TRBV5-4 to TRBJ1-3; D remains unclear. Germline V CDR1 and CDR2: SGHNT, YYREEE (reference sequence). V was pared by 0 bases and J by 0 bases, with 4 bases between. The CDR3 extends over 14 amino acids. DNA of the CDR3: TGTGCCAGCAGCTTGGAGAGCTCTGGAAACACCATATATTTT. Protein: CASSLESSGNTIYF.

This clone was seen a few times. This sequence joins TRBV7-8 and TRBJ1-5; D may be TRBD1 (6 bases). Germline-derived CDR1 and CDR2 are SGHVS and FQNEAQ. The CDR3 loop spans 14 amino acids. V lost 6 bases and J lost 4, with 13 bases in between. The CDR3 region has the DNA TGTGCCAGCAGTACGGACAGTCGGAATCAGCCCCAGCATTTT. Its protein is CASSTDSRNQPQHF.

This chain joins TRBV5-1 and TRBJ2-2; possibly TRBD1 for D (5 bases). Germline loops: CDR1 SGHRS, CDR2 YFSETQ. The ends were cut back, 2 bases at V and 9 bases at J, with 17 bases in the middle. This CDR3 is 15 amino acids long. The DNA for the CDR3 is TGCGCCAGCAGCTTCCCAAACAGACAGCTGAGGGAGCTGTTTTTT. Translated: CASSFPNRQLRELFF.

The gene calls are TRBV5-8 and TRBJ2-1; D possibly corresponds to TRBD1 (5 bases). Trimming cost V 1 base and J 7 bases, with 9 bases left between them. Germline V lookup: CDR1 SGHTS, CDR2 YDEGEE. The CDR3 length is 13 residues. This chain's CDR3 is CASSLRRGNEQFF. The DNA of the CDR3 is TGTGCCAGCAGCTTGCGAAGGGGTAATGAGCAGTTCTTC.

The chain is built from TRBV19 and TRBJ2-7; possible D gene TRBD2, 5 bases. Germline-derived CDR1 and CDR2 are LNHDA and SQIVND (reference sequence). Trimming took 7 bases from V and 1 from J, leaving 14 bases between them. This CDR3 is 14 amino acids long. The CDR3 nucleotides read TGTGCCAGTAAAAGAGGGTCCCTTTCCTACGAGCAGTACTTC. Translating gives CASKRGSLSYEQYF.

The CDR3 spells CASSQDPAGGQETQYF. CDR3 nucleotides: TGTGCCAGCAGCCAAGACCCAGCGGGAGGCCAAGAGACCCAGTACTTC. The chain couples TRBV4-2 to TRBJ2-5; 9 nucleotides agree with TRBD2. Germline assignment: CDR1 LGHNA and CDR2 YNFKEQ. After removal of 0 bases from V and 1 base from J, the junction contained 3 bases not matched to a gene. The CDR3 loop spans 16 amino acids.

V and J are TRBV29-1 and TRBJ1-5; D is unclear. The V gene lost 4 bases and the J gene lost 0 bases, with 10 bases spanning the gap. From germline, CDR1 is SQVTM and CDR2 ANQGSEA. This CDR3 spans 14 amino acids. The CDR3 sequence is CSVVDTNSNQPQHF. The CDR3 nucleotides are TGCAGCGTTGTCGACACAAATAGCAATCAGCCCCAGCATTTT.

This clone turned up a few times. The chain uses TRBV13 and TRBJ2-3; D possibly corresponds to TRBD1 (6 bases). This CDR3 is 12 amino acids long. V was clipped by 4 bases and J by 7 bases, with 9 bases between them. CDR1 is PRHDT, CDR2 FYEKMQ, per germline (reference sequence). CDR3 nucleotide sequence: TGTGCCAGCAGCTACACAGGGTATACGCAGTATTTT. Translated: CASSYTGYTQYF.

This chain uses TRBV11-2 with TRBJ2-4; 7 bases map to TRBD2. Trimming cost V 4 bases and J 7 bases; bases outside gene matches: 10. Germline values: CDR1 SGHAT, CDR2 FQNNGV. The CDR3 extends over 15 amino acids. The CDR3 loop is CASSSRAGVGNIQYF. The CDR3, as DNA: TGTGCCAGCAGCTCGAGGGCGGGAGTGGGGAACATTCAGTACTTC.

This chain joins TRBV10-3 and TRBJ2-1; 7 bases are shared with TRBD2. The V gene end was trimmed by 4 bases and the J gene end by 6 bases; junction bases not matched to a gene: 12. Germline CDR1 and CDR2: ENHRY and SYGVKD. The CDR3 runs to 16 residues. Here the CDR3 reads CAISGVVASGTNEQFF. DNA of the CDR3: TGTGCCATCAGTGGAGTAGTGGCTAGCGGAACCAATGAGCAGTTCTTC.

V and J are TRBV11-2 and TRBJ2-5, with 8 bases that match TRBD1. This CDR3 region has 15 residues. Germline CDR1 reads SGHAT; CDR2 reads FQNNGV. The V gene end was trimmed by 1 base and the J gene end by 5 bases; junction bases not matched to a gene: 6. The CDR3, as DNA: TGTGCCAGCAGCTTAGGACAGGGGATCGTCGAGACCCAGTACTTC. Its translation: CASSLGQGIVETQYF.

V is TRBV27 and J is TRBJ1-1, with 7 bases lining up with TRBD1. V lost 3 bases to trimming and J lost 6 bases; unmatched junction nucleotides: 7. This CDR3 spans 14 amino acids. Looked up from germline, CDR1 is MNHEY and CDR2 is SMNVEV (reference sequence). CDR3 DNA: TGTGCCAGCAGTTTCCGGACAGGTATCGCTGAAGCTTTCTTT. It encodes CASSFRTGIAEAFF.

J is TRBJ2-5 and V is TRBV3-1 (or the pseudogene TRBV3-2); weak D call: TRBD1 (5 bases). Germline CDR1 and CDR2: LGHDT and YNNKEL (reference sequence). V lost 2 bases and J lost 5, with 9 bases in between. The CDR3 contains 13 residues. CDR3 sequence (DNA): TGTGCCAGCAGCCAACTAGGGGCGGAGACCCAGTACTTC. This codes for CASSQLGAETQYF.

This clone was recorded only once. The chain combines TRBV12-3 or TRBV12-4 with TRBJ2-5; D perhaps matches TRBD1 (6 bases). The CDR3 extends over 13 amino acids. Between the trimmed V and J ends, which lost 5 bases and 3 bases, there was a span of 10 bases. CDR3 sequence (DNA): TGTGCCAGCAGTGTTGGACAGAAAGAGACCCAGTACTTC. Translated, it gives CASSVGQKETQYF.

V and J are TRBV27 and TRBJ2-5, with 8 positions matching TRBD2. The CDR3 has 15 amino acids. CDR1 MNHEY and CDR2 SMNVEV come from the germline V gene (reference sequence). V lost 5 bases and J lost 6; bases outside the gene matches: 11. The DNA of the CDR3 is TGTGCCAGCAGTGCCGGGACTAGTATCCTTAAGACCCAGTACTTC. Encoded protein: CASSAGTSILKTQYF.

CDR3 sequence (DNA): TGTGCCAGGACCGGGACTAGCGGATGTGAGCAGTTCTTC. Protein product: CARTGTSGCEQFF. The rearrangement uses TRBV6-4 and TRBJ2-1; 11 nucleotides line up with TRBD2. Per the germline V gene, CDR1 is MRHNA and CDR2 is SNTAGT. This CDR3 comprises 13 residues. J was trimmed by 9 bases and V by 9 bases; bases with no gene match: 7.